Listed below are T cell receptor beta chains from one sample, sequenced in a study of T cell repertoires in cytomegalovirus infection. TCRdb ran MiXCR on the reads and lists one entry per CDR3 protein. The sample carries approximately 550,000 distinct CDR3 sequences, approximately 15% recorded once. The material sequenced was CD8+ T cells from PBMCs. These TCRs come from a human donor in good health (CMV status not recorded). Some clones in this sample may be carry-over from other donors' samples. Each CDR3 is given with its conserved first and last residue. A D gene is named only where the DNA matches it firmly. The size entry is marked missing in some rows and otherwise reads once, few, many or a size class.

clone_size	v_call	j_call	d_call	cdr3_nt	cdr3_aa
NA	TRBV9	TRBJ2-1	NA	TGTGCCAGCACCCAGGGGGGCGGCTACTACAATGAGCAGTTCTTC	CASTQGGGYYNEQFF
many	TRBV7-6	TRBJ2-3	NA	TGTGCCAGCAGCCCCCCCCCGGACACAGCGTTGCTAGATACGCAGTATTTT	CASSPPPDTALLDTQYF
many	TRBV7-2	TRBJ2-5	TRBD1	TGTGCCAGCAGCTCCGGACAGGGGGGGACCCAGTACTTC	CASSSGQGGTQYF
NA	TRBV4-2	TRBJ1-2	NA	TGTGCCAGCAGCCAAGAAACAGGGATAAATGGCTACACCTTC	CASSQETGINGYTF
NA	TRBV20-1	TRBJ1-2	NA	TGCAGTGCTAGCAAGGAAGTTGGCTACACCTTC	CSASKEVGYTF
NA	TRBV3-1	TRBJ2-5	NA	TGTGCCAGCAGCCAAGATTTGCAGTTCCAAGAGACCCAGTACTTC	CASSQDLQFQETQYF
NA	TRBV27	TRBJ2-7	TRBD2	TGTGCCAGCAGAAACCCGGGACTAGCGGGAGTCTACGAGCAGTACTTC	CASRNPGLAGVYEQYF
few	TRBV12-3/TRBV12-4	TRBJ2-7	TRBD1	TGTGCCAGCAAACAGGGGGCCCGCGAGCAGTACTTC	CASKQGAREQYF
few	TRBV5-1	TRBJ1-1	NA	TGCGCCAGCAGCTTAAGGAACCTGAACACTGAAGCTTTCTTT	CASSLRNLNTEAFF
many	TRBV19	TRBJ2-5	TRBD2	TGTGCCAGTCGGACGGGGGGGCTTGAAGAGACCCAGTACTTC	CASRTGGLEETQYF
many	TRBV7-6	TRBJ1-4	NA	TGTGCCAGCAGTTCCACAGGGATTCCCAATGAAAAACTGTTTTTT	CASSSTGIPNEKLFF
many	TRBV7-9	TRBJ2-1	TRBD1	TGTGCCAGCAGCCCGGAGACAGGGAGATACAATGAGCAGTTCTTC	CASSPETGRYNEQFF
few	TRBV6-5	TRBJ1-2	NA	TGTGCCAGCTGTAGAGGAGAGAGCTTAGGCTATGGCTACACCTTC	CASCRGESLGYGYTF
NA	TRBV9	TRBJ1-6	NA	TGTGCCAGCAGCGTAGGAGACACCTATAATTCACCCCTCCACTTT	CASSVGDTYNSPLHF
NA	TRBV12-3/TRBV12-4	TRBJ2-5	TRBD1	TGTGCCAGCAGTTCCGACCTGACAGGGAGAGAGACCCAGTACTTC	CASSSDLTGRETQYF
NA	TRBV2	TRBJ1-4	TRBD1	TGTGCCAGCAGAGTCCCGGGACAGGGGGTGCCCAATGAAAAACTGTTTTTT	CASRVPGQGVPNEKLFF
many	TRBV10-3	TRBJ1-1	NA	TGTGCCATCAGTGAGACAGGTTTGAACACTGAAGCTTTCTTT	CAISETGLNTEAFF
many	TRBV7-2	TRBJ2-7	TRBD2	TGTGCCAGCAGCTCCTGGACTAGCCTCCCCTACGAGCAGTACTTC	CASSSWTSLPYEQYF
many	TRBV7-8	TRBJ2-2	NA	TGTGCCAGCAGGAAGGCTATCGCCGGGGAGCTGTTTTTT	CASRKAIAGELFF
NA	TRBV5-1	TRBJ2-7	NA	TGCGCCAGTACAAGGGGCACCTACGAGCAGTACTTC	CASTRGTYEQYF
many	TRBV7-2	TRBJ1-1	NA	TGTGCCAGCAGCCAAGAGACGCCTGAAGCTTTCTTT	CASSQETPEAFF
many	TRBV23-1	TRBJ2-7	NA	TGCGCCAGCAGCCAACCAGGACAGCTCACCGCCACCTACGAGCAGTACTTC	CASSQPGQLTATYEQYF
NA	TRBV9	TRBJ2-1	NA	TGTGCCAGCAGCTTCGACAATCATGAGCAGTTCTTC	CASSFDNHEQFF
many	TRBV2	TRBJ2-7	NA	TGTGCCAGCAGTGAAGCGTACCTCTACGAGCAGTACTTC	CASSEAYLYEQYF
many	TRBV12-3/TRBV12-4	TRBJ2-1	TRBD1	TGTGCCAGCAGTGGGACAGCCGACCCATACAATGAGCAGTTCTTC	CASSGTADPYNEQFF
few	TRBV4-2	TRBJ1-5	TRBD1	TGTGCCAGCAGCCAGCCGGGACAGGCCAATCAGCCCCAGCATTTT	CASSQPGQANQPQHF
many	TRBV12-5	TRBJ1-1	NA	TGTGCTAGTGGGTATCAGAACACTGAAGCTTTCTTT	CASGYQNTEAFF
NA	TRBV2	TRBJ1-2	NA	TGTGCCAGTCCGAAGTCACAGGGCGGCTCCTTTGGCTACACCTTC	CASPKSQGGSFGYTF
few	TRBV4-1	TRBJ2-1	TRBD2	TGCGCCAGCAGCCAAGGAGCGGGAGATGAGCAGTTCTTC	CASSQGAGDEQFF
few	TRBV4-2	TRBJ1-3	NA	TGTGCCAGCAGCCAAGATGGACACACTACTGGAAACACCATATATTTT	CASSQDGHTTGNTIYF